The entry that follows covers one TCR beta chain sequence. What it binds is not known. Other DNA variants within this sample encode the same CDR3. The entry originates in a study of cytomegalovirus exposure and HLA in healthy donors. Overall study findings and caveats: In an earlier analysis, about 87% or about 30%: the productive usage of most TCR beta V segments. In a later analysis, at a false discovery rate of 0.05, 15,000 to 20,000 TCR beta sequences matched HLA alleles. Later, TCR association rates were found to vary by HLA locus, highest for DRB1 and lowest for HLA-C.

J gave up 2 bases and V 2 bases, and 0 bases lay outside the gene matches. CDR3 length: 13 residues. Germline CDR1 reads SGHRS; CDR2 reads YFSETQ. The donors gave bone marrow, and they were healthy. Primers for the PCR totalled 60 Vbeta and 13 Jbeta. TCRdb keeps only in-frame clones here, not all; method: immunoSEQ multiplex PCR. This table has 130,000 to 150,000 clones, approximately 80% appearing once. The clonotype comes from a woman aged 18-29 years in good health and CMV-seropositive. The sample was PBMCs. This sequence joins TRBV5-1 and TRBJ1-2, with TRBD1 matching over 7 bases. The CDR3 DNA reads TGCGCCAGCAGCTTACAGGGGAACTATGGCTACACCTTC. Amino acid sequence: CASSLQGNYGYTF.